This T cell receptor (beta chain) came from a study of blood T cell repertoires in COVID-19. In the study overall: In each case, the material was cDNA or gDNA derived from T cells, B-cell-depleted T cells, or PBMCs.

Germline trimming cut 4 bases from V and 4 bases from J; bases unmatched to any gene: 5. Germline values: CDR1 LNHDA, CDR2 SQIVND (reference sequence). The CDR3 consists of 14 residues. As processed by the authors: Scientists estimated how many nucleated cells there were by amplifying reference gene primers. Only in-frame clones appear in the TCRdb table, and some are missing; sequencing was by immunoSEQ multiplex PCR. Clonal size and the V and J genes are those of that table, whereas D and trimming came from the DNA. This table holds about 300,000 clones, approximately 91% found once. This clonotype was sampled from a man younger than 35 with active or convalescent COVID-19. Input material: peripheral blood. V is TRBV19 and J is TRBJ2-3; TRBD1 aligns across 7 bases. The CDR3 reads CASSNYRGPDTQYF. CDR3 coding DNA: TGTGCCAGTAGTAATTACAGGGGCCCAGATACGCAGTATTTT.